Listed here are 14 T cell receptor beta chains from one sample, sequenced in a study of blood T cells in healthy people across ages (dated by TCRdb to between 2014 and 2017). The method was 5' RACE. The sequencer was an Illumina HiSeq 2500. A second PCR of about 7 to 12 cycles was performed with a sample-barcoded 5' primer and a J-beta primer mix. TCRdb reprocessed the public reads (quality trimming at Q25 with fastp, clone calling with MiXCR) and kept in-frame beta chains. Rows matching on CDR3 protein sequence are summarized as one entry with the most common DNA and genes. The sample has 1.5 million to 2 million distinct CDR3 sequences on record, under 30% of them singletons. The ten largest clones capture 7.7% of the sample. The specimen was blood. Receptor source: a woman aged 25-40 years in good health.

This chain connects TRBV9 to TRBJ2-1, with 13 bases matching TRBD2. Germline trimming cut 0 bases from V and 7 bases from J; bases unmatched to any gene: 10. This CDR3 spans 18 amino acids. Germline CDR1 SGDLS, CDR2 YYNGEE. CDR3 in amino acids: CASSVGRTSGGAGNEQFF. CDR3 sequence (DNA): TGTGCCAGCAGCGTAGGGCGAACTAGCGGGGGGGCAGGGAATGAGCAGTTCTTC.

This clonotype was found a few times. The chain joins TRBV2 to TRBJ2-7; TRBD1 matches at 9 bases. The V gene end was trimmed by 8 bases and the J gene end by 5 bases; junction bases not matched to a gene: 10. CDR1 is SNHLY and CDR2 is FYNNEI in the germline V gene. The CDR3 has 14 amino acids. This CDR3 is CASGTGTGWDEQYF. CDR3 nucleotide sequence: TGTGCCAGCGGTACCGGGACAGGGTGGGACGAGCAGTACTTC. Looking up the rest from reference TRBV2 and TRBJ2-7 gives the full variable domain: EPEVTQTPSHQVTQMGQEVILRCVPISNHLYFYWYRQILGQKVEFLVSFYNNEISEKSEIFDDQFSVERPDGSNFTLKIRSTKLEDSAMYFCASGTGTGWDEQYFGPGTRLTVT.

The rearrangement uses TRBV28 and TRBJ2-7; D is undetermined. V lost 3 bases, J lost 2 bases, and 17 bases lay in between. This CDR3 contains 16 residues. Per germline, CDR1 MDHEN and CDR2 SYDVKM. The CDR3 here is CASSFSSKGITYEQYF. CDR3 DNA: TGTGCCAGCAGTTTCAGTAGTAAAGGGATAACCTACGAGCAGTACTTC.

The table lists this clonotype with a few counts. J is TRBJ2-1 and V is TRBV5-1, with 11 bases lining up with TRBD2. The length of the CDR3 is 17 residues. V trimming: 1 base; J trimming: 7 bases; junction bases outside the gene matches: 10. Germline V gene lookup returns CDR1 SGHRS and CDR2 YFSETQ. The CDR3 sequence is CASSLSSVAGGRNEQFF. In DNA, the CDR3 is TGCGCCAGCAGCTTGTCTTCGGTAGCGGGGGGGCGGAATGAGCAGTTCTTC.

This chain connects TRBV5-5 to TRBJ2-2; D remains unclear. V was shortened by 3 bases and J by 1 base, with 7 bases between the two germline ends. The CDR3 covers 14 residues. CDR1 and CDR2 (germline): SGHKS, YYEKEE (reference sequence). The CDR3, as DNA: TGTGCCAGCAGCTCCCTAAAGAACACCGGGGAGCTGTTTTTT. Amino acid sequence: CASSSLKNTGELFF.

The CDR3 coding sequence is TGTGCCACCCGGGGGGGTTTGAACACTGAAGCTTTCTTT. Protein sequence: CATRGGLNTEAFF. The chain couples TRBV10-3 to TRBJ1-1, with D perhaps TRBD1 (5 bases). This CDR3 region has 13 residues. The germline gives CDR1 ENHRY, CDR2 SYGVKD. V lost 10 bases and J 0 bases, leaving 12 bases between the germline ends.

This clonotype showed up just a few times. This chain joins TRBV7-2 and TRBJ2-3, with 7 bases that match TRBD1. V lost 9 bases, J lost 2 bases, and 8 bases stayed unmatched. Germline assignment: CDR1 SGHTA and CDR2 FQGNSA. The CDR3 totals 14 residues. The CDR3 loop is CARRGPPHTDTQYF. CDR3 nucleotides: TGTGCCAGGAGGGGGCCACCGCACACAGATACGCAGTATTTT.

V is TRBV7-3 and J is TRBJ2-7; TRBD2 matches 8 bases. J was trimmed by 0 bases and V by 5 bases; bases with no gene match: 6. This CDR3 region has 15 residues. The germline gives CDR1 SGHTA, CDR2 FQGTGA. The CDR3 bases are TGTGCCAGCAGCCCCGGGGGGGGGAACTCCTACGAGCAGTACTTC. Its protein product is CASSPGGGNSYEQYF.

Points on this clonotype: With a much larger clone just one base away, this may be a read error. V and J are TRBV20-1 and TRBJ2-7, with 7 bases identical to TRBD1. Trimming at V came to 5 bases and at J to 6 bases, leaving 7 bases not matched to a gene. Germline CDR1 reads DFQATT; CDR2 reads SNEGSKA (reference sequence). This CDR3 contains 12 residues. For the CDR3, the DNA is TGCAGTGCTTCCGGGACAGCCTCCGAGCAGTACTTC. Translated: CSASGTASEQYF.

This clonotype was detected only a few times. V is TRBV12-5 and J is TRBJ2-1, with 7 nucleotides matching TRBD2. This CDR3 has 12 residues. Per the germline V gene, CDR1 is LGHNT and CDR2 is FRNRAP. The ends lost 7 bases at V and 7 bases at J; junction bases unmatched: 4. For the CDR3, the DNA is TGTGCTAGTGCACTAGCGCAGAATGAGCAGTTCTTC. Its translation is CASALAQNEQFF. The full variable domain, completed using reference TRBV12-5 and TRBJ2-1, is DARVTQTPRHKVTEMGQEVTMRCQPILGHNTVFWYRQTMMQGLELLAYFRNRAPLDDSGMPKDRFSAEMPDATLATLKIQPSEPRDSAVYFCASALAQNEQFFGPGTRLTVL.

The chain links TRBV7-9 to TRBJ1-5; maybe TRBD1 (6 bases). The CDR3 spans 14 residues. The germline gives CDR1 SEHNR, CDR2 FQNEAQ (reference sequence). The V gene lost 5 bases and the J gene lost 8 bases, with 16 bases spanning the gap. CDR3 amino acids: CASSRGGGSEPQHF. The CDR3 DNA sequence: TGTGCCAGCAGCCGGGGGGGCGGAAGTGAGCCCCAGCATTTT.

The chain combines TRBV2 with TRBJ1-5; tentatively, D is TRBD1 (5 bases). The CDR3 consists of 16 residues. CDR1 SNHLY and CDR2 FYNNEI come from the germline V gene. Trimming took 2 bases from V and 2 from J, leaving 13 bases between them. The CDR3 protein is CASSERRGSRNQPQHF. CDR3 nucleotides: TGTGCCAGCAGTGAAAGGCGGGGGAGCCGCAATCAGCCCCAGCATTTT.

The V and J genes are TRBV5-1 and TRBJ2-3; TRBD2 is a possible D gene (5 bases). Trimming removed 0 bases from V and 2 bases from J, with 16 bases in between. This CDR3 is 17 amino acids long. Germline V lookup: CDR1 SGHRS, CDR2 YFSETQ. The DNA for the CDR3 is TGCGCCAGCAGCTTGGCCTTGGACTCCGCAGTCACAGATACGCAGTATTTT. The encoded protein is CASSLALDSAVTDTQYF.

The V gene is TRBV6-1, the J gene TRBJ2-3; D call uncertain. This CDR3 contains 12 residues. Germline V gene sequence: CDR1 MNHNS, CDR2 SASEGT. Trimming left V 1 base short and J 7 bases short, with 6 bases between. Written as DNA, the CDR3 is TGTGCCAGCAGTGAAGTCGGGTATACGCAGTATTTT. It yields the protein CASSEVGYTQYF.